The 14 T cell receptor beta chains below come from one sample, sequenced in a study of cytomegalovirus exposure and HLA in healthy donors. A multiplex PCR was run with 60 Vbeta primers and 13 Jbeta primers. Here immunoSEQ multiplex PCR was the method, and the copy in TCRdb shows in-frame clones only, minus some. The data show about 55,000 clones, approximately 71% seen once. Sequencing used PBMCs. The receptors were sampled from a man aged 40-55 years in good health and CMV-seropositive.

J is TRBJ2-7 and V is TRBV27; 7 nucleotides align to TRBD2. Per germline, CDR1 MNHEY and CDR2 SMNVEV (reference sequence). This CDR3 region has 15 residues. With 3 bases clipped from V and 6 bases from J, the junction kept 11 bases outside the gene matches. The CDR3 loop is CASSFGWDYGSEQYF. CDR3 in DNA: TGTGCCAGCAGTTTTGGGTGGGACTATGGAAGCGAGCAGTACTTC.

Remarks on this clone: One junction end disagrees with the germline gene, perhaps due to a read error. The chain joins TRBV28 to TRBJ1-5; D uncertain. Germline V gives CDR1 MDHEN, CDR2 SYDVKM. This CDR3 has 14 amino acids. The CDR3 DNA sequence: TGTGCCGGCAGTTCAAGGTCGGGAAGTCAGCCCCAGCATTTT. This sequence encodes CAGSSRSGSQPQHF.

The gene calls are TRBV7-8 and TRBJ1-4; no clear D gene. Trimming removed 4 bases from V and 8 bases from J, with 11 bases in between. The CDR3 extends over 13 amino acids. Looked up from germline, CDR1 is SGHVS and CDR2 is FQNEAQ. This CDR3 reads CASSSLSGEKLFF. The DNA for the CDR3 is TGTGCCAGCAGCTCCCTCTCGGGGGAAAAACTGTTTTTT.

V and J are TRBV7-9 and TRBJ2-2; D is possibly TRBD2 (6 bases). V was cut by 2 bases and J by 4 bases, with 8 bases left in between. This CDR3 has 14 amino acids. Germline values: CDR1 SEHNR, CDR2 FQNEAQ (reference sequence). DNA for the CDR3: TGTGCCAGCAGCTTAACCGGGGGCACCGGGGAGCTGTTTTTT. As protein: CASSLTGGTGELFF.

Only one count was recorded for this clone. V and J are TRBV21-1 and TRBJ1-1; the table's D gene call, TRBD1, was not cross checked with the DNA. TRBV21-1 is described as a pseudogene. The length of the CDR3 is 19 residues. This CDR3 reads CASSKGRLRGFRADTEAFF. In nucleotides, the CDR3 is TGTGCCAGCAGCAAAGGAAGGCTAAGGGGTTTTAGGGCGGACACTGAAGCTTTCTTT.

The rearrangement uses TRBV5-1 and TRBJ2-3; maybe TRBD2 (6 bases). Trimming took 0 bases from V and 4 from J, leaving 15 bases between them. The germline V gene encodes CDR1 SGHRS and CDR2 YFSETQ. The CDR3 is made up of 16 amino acids. CDR3 in DNA: TGCGCCAGCAGCTTGGACGGGGGAAGTGGGGCAGATACGCAGTATTTT. Amino acids: CASSLDGGSGADTQYF.

The rearrangement links TRBV9 to TRBJ2-5, with 8 bases aligning to TRBD2. Gene TRBJ2-7 matches the end of the DNA better, so the J call may be wrong. CDR3 size: 16 residues. CDR1 SGDLS and CDR2 YYNGEE come from the germline V gene. The DNA for the CDR3 is TGTGCCAGCAGCGTAGGCCGGACTAGCAGTTTCGACGAGCAGTACTTC. Residues: CASSVGRTSSFDEQYF.

The V gene is TRBV6-5, the J gene TRBJ1-4; the D gene is possibly TRBD1 (6 bases). CDR1 is MNHEY and CDR2 is SVGAGI in the germline V gene. This CDR3 is 13 amino acids long. V was clipped by 9 bases and J by 5 bases, with 13 bases between them. The CDR3 loop reads CASKGQNNEKLFF. CDR3 DNA sequence: TGTGCCAGTAAAGGACAGAACAATGAAAAACTGTTTTTT.

This clone was observed once. This chain connects TRBV7-8 to TRBJ2-7; D unclear. Germline assignment: CDR1 SGHVS and CDR2 FQNEAQ. This CDR3 has 14 amino acids. V lost 3 bases and J lost 3, with 12 bases in between. The CDR3 DNA is TGTGCCAGCAGCTTCCGAGGCCTCAACTACGAGCAGTACTTC. This codes for CASSFRGLNYEQYF. The full variable domain, with the rest looked up from reference TRBV7-8 and TRBJ2-7, is GAGVSQSPRYKVAKRGQDVALRCDPISGHVSLFWYQQALGQGPEFLTYFQNEAQLDKSGLPSDRFFAERPEGSVSTLKIQRTQQEDSAVYLCASSFRGLNYEQYFGPGTRLTVT.

The rearrangement uses TRBV4-1 and TRBJ1-5; D call uncertain. This CDR3 is built from 13 residues. V was shortened by 3 bases and J by 4 bases, with 7 bases between the two germline ends. CDR1 and CDR2 from the germline V gene are MGHRA and YSYEKL. The CDR3 loop reads CASSHSPNQPQHF. For the CDR3, the DNA is TGCGCCAGCAGCCATTCCCCTAATCAGCCCCAGCATTTT.

This clone appeared a few times. The chain has TRBV7-9 and TRBJ1-2; no definite D call. Germline V lookup: CDR1 SEHNR, CDR2 FQNEAQ (reference sequence). Trimming took off 6 bases at V and 11 bases at J, with 22 bases between the two ends. The CDR3 is made up of 14 amino acids. In DNA form, the CDR3 reads TGTGCCAGCAGTCTAGGCACCCTAGGTCCTTGGTACACCTTC. This sequence encodes CASSLGTLGPWYTF.

The chain carries TRBV30 and TRBJ1-4; TRBD1 is a possible D gene (5 bases). The germline V and J ends were trimmed by 3 bases and 7 bases, with 15 bases remaining between them. The CDR3 sequence is 14 residues long. The germline CDR1 and CDR2 sequences are GTSNPN and SVGIG (reference sequence). The CDR3 DNA is TGTGCCTGGAGCGTGCCCTCGGGGGGTGAAAAACTGTTTTTT. It encodes CAWSVPSGGEKLFF.

The chain links TRBV6-1 to TRBJ2-7, with 9 bases matching TRBD1. The CDR3 runs 17 residues. Trimming cost V 1 base and J 2 bases; bases outside gene matches: 9. The germline CDR1 and CDR2 sequences are MNHNS and SASEGT. Here the CDR3 DNA reads TGTGCCAGCAGTGAAGGATACTCCGGGACAGGGACCTACGAGCAGTACTTC. Amino acids: CASSEGYSGTGTYEQYF.

V gene TRBV29-1 combines with J gene TRBJ1-2; 11 positions agree with TRBD1. Losses at the gene ends were 5 bases for V and 0 bases for J; bases not matched to a gene: 8. The CDR3 runs 16 residues. CDR1 is SQVTM and CDR2 is ANQGSEA in the germline V gene. The CDR3 reads CSVYAGTGGTNYGYTF. CDR3 bases: TGCAGCGTTTACGCCGGGACAGGGGGTACTAACTATGGCTACACCTTC.